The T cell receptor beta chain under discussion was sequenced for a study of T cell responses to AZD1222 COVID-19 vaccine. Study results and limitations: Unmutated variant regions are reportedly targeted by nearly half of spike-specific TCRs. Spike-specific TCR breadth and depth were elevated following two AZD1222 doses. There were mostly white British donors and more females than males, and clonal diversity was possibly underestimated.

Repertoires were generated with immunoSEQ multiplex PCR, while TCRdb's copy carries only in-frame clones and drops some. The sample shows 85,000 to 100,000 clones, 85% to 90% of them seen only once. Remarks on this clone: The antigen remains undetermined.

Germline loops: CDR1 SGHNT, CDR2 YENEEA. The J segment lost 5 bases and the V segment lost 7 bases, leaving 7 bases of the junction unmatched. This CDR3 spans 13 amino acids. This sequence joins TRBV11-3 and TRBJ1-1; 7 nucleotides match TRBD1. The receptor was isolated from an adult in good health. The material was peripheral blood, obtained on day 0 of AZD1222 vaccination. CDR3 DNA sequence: TGTGCCAGCACGAGGGGGCCTGGGACTGAAGCTTTCTTT. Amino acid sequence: CASTRGPGTEAFF.